Listed here are 19 T cell receptor beta chains from one sample, sequenced in a study of T cells in Graves' hyperthyroidism and ophthalmopathy. Amplification of TCR beta CDR3 regions was performed using RNA transcripts as template. The HTBI primer set drove a first-round RT-PCR of the TCR CDR3. TCRdb re-called the multiplex PCR reads through MiXCR, storing one row per CDR3 protein. The sample has 490,000 or so distinct CDR3 sequences, 16% seen once. The specimen was blood. These receptors originate from a woman in her 30s with Graves' ophthalmopathy.

This clonotype came up many times. The chain is built from TRBV4-3 and TRBJ2-7; no definite D call. The germline V gene has CDR1 LGHNA and CDR2 YSLEER. V was pared by 0 bases and J by 2 bases, with 5 bases between. The CDR3 consists of 13 residues. Written as DNA, the CDR3 is TGCGCCAGCAGCCAAGAGGTGACCTACGAGCAGTACTTC. Translating gives CASSQEVTYEQYF.

This clonotype occurred a few times. The chain uses TRBV19 and TRBJ2-1, with D possibly being TRBD1 or TRBD2 (5 bases each). This CDR3 has 16 amino acids. Trimming shortened V by 3 bases and J by 3 bases, and 15 bases separated the two germline ends. Germline V gene data show CDR1 as LNHDA and CDR2 as SQIVND (reference sequence). In nucleotides, the CDR3 is TGTGCCAGTAGTATTATGAGAGGGCAGGGCTACAATGAGCAGTTCTTC. Residues: CASSIMRGQGYNEQFF.

The sample holds many counts of this clonotype. V is TRBV27 and J is TRBJ2-5, with TRBD1 identical over 7 bases. The CDR3 contains 16 residues. The germline CDR1 and CDR2 sequences are MNHEY and SMNVEV (reference sequence). With 5 bases clipped from V and 0 bases from J, the junction kept 9 bases outside the gene matches. CDR3 nucleotide sequence: TGTGCCAGCAGTGCCGGACAGGCTACTTACCAAGAGACCCAGTACTTC. Translating it yields CASSAGQATYQETQYF.

This clonotype was detected a few times. The V and J genes are TRBV18 and TRBJ1-5; the match to TRBD1 covers 9 bases. V lost 6 bases, J lost 6 bases, and 9 bases stayed unmatched. This CDR3 region has 15 residues. Germline lookup yields CDR1 KGHSH and CDR2 LQKENI. This CDR3 is CASSPGQGLGQPQHF. The CDR3 coding sequence is TGTGCCAGCTCTCCGGGACAGGGTTTGGGTCAGCCCCAGCATTTT.

This clonotype was seen a handful of times. The chain couples TRBV5-5 to TRBJ1-4; D perhaps matches TRBD1 (5 bases). The CDR3 loop spans 14 amino acids. The V gene lost 4 bases and the J gene lost 4 bases, with 11 bases spanning the gap. Germline V gene lookup returns CDR1 SGHKS and CDR2 YYEKEE (reference sequence). The CDR3 DNA is TGTGCCAGCAGCCCCAAGGGACGTAATGAAAAACTGTTTTTT. Its translation: CASSPKGRNEKLFF.

The table lists this clonotype with many counts. The gene calls are TRBV6-2 or TRBV6-3 and TRBJ2-1; the match to TRBD1 covers 7 bases. Germline loops: CDR1 MNHEY, CDR2 SVGEGT. The CDR3 contains 14 residues. V shed 4 bases, J shed 2 bases, and the junction held 2 bases outside the gene matches. The CDR3 is CASSSTGTYNEQFF. The CDR3 DNA follows: TGTGCCAGCAGTTCGACAGGGACCTACAATGAGCAGTTCTTC.

The chain is built from TRBV27 and TRBJ2-7, with D hard to call. Looked up from germline, CDR1 is MNHEY and CDR2 is SMNVEV (reference sequence). With 5 bases removed from V and 6 bases from J, the gap between germline ends came to 23 bases. This CDR3 is built from 16 residues. The CDR3 sequence: CASSPFVTSQSGEQYF. CDR3 DNA sequence: TGTGCCAGCAGTCCCTTCGTAACAAGTCAGAGTGGCGAGCAGTACTTC.

At least ten counts were recorded for this clonotype. The chain is built from TRBV6-2 or TRBV6-3 and TRBJ2-7, with 12 bases that match TRBD2. V lost 4 bases, J lost 3 bases, and 10 bases stayed unmatched. The germline CDR1 and CDR2 sequences are MNHEY and SVGEGT. The length of the CDR3 is 17 residues. CDR3 sequence reads: CASSSRTSGINLYEQYF. The CDR3 bases are TGTGCCAGCAGTTCTAGGACTAGCGGGATCAATCTCTACGAGCAGTACTTC.

This clonotype has a count of ten or more. The rearrangement links TRBV7-2 to TRBJ2-5, with D perhaps matching TRBD1 (5 bases). CDR3 length: 14 residues. CDR1 and CDR2 (germline): SGHTA, FQGNSA. Trimming took off 1 base at V and 2 bases at J, with 8 bases between the two ends. The CDR3: CASSLGQIQETQYF. The CDR3 coding sequence is TGTGCCAGCAGCTTAGGACAGATTCAAGAGACCCAGTACTTC. Full variable domain (outside the CDR3, taken from reference TRBV7-2 and TRBJ2-5): GAGVSQSPSNKVTEKGKDVELRCDPISGHTALYWYRQSLGQGLEFLIYFQGNSAPDKSGLPSDRFSAERTGGSVSTLTIQRTQQEDSAVYLCASSLGQIQETQYFGPGTRLLVL.

This clonotype was seen at least ten times. This sequence joins TRBV14 and TRBJ2-1; 11 bases agree with TRBD1. Per germline, CDR1 SGHDN and CDR2 FVKESK. After removal of 0 bases from V and 8 bases from J, the junction contained 9 bases not matched to a gene. The CDR3 has 17 residues. CDR3 sequence (DNA): TGTGCCAGCAGCCAAGAGGCCCCGAGGACAGGGGGCGATGAGCAGTTCTTC. This gives the protein CASSQEAPRTGGDEQFF.

The chain has TRBV28 and TRBJ2-3; 11 positions match TRBD2. The trim removed 8 bases at V and 0 bases at J, leaving 13 bases unmatched. Germline assignment: CDR1 MDHEN and CDR2 SYDVKM. The length of the CDR3 is 18 residues. In nucleotides, the CDR3 is TGTGCCAGCTTAATGACTAGCGGGAAATTCGGGAGCACAGATACGCAGTATTTT. This translates into CASLMTSGKFGSTDTQYF. Based on the CDR3 plus reference TRBV28 and TRBJ2-3, the full variable domain is DVKVTQSSRYLVKRTGEKVFLECVQDMDHENMFWYRQDPGLGLRLIYFSYDVKMKEKGDIPEGYSVSREKKERFSLILESASTNQTSMYLCASLMTSGKFGSTDTQYFGPGTRLTVL.

This clonotype was observed many times. The V gene is TRBV5-1, the J gene TRBJ1-1, with D possibly being TRBD1 (5 bases). This CDR3 region has 15 residues. V lost 2 bases and J lost 0, with 11 bases in between. Germline CDR1 SGHRS, CDR2 YFSETQ. This chain's CDR3 is CASSLETVMNTEAFF. The DNA of the CDR3 is TGCGCCAGCAGCTTAGAGACAGTCATGAACACTGAAGCTTTCTTT. The complete variable domain, with remaining parts taken from reference TRBV5-1 and TRBJ1-1, reads KAGVTQTPRYLIKTRGQQVTLSCSPISGHRSVSWYQQTPGQGLQFLFEYFSETQRNKGNFPGRFSGRQFSNSRSEMNVSTLELGDSALYLCASSLETVMNTEAFFGQGTRLTVV.

This clonotype was recorded at least ten times. The rearrangement joins TRBV4-2 to TRBJ1-3, with unresolved D. V lost 0 bases and J lost 0, with 9 bases in between. The CDR3 runs to 16 residues. The V gene's germline CDR1 is LGHNA and CDR2 YNFKEQ. CDR3 sequence reads: CASSQDPTNSGNTIYF. The CDR3 nucleotides are TGTGCCAGCAGCCAAGATCCGACTAACTCTGGAAACACCATATATTTT.

At least ten counts were recorded for this clonotype. The chain uses TRBV7-2 and TRBJ2-5; D is undetermined. With 4 bases removed from V and 5 bases from J, the gap between germline ends came to 8 bases. Germline V CDR1 and CDR2: SGHTA, FQGNSA. The CDR3 has 12 amino acids. Written as DNA, the CDR3 is TGTGCCAGCAGCTCCACCCGGGAGACCCAGTACTTC. It translates to CASSSTRETQYF.

This rearrangement joins TRBV6-1 to TRBJ1-1, with D possibly matching TRBD1 (5 bases). This CDR3 has 13 residues. Germline CDR1 reads MNHNS; CDR2 reads SASEGT. V dropped 8 bases and J dropped 4 bases, with 14 bases sitting between them. The CDR3: CASARGPGTEAFF. In nucleotides, the CDR3 is TGTGCCAGCGCTCGGGGACCCGGCACTGAAGCTTTCTTT.

This clonotype occurred a few times. A much larger clone lies a single base off, so this may be a read error. The chain is built from TRBV30 and TRBJ2-7, with D perhaps matching TRBD1 or TRBD2 (5 bases each). V was trimmed by 2 bases and J by 2 bases, leaving 16 bases between them. Germline CDR1 is GTSNPN and CDR2 is SVGIG (reference sequence). The CDR3 runs 15 residues. CDR3 sequence (DNA): TGTGCCTGGAGTATCATTCCGGGGCAAGCCTACGAGCAGTACTTC. Protein sequence: CAWSIIPGQAYEQYF. The whole variable domain, filled in from reference TRBV30 and TRBJ2-7, reads SQTIHQWPATLVQPVGSPLSLECTVEGTSNPNLYWYRQAAGRGLQLLFYSVGIGQISSEVPQNLSASRPQDRQFILSSKKLLLSDSGFYLCAWSIIPGQAYEQYFGPGTRLTVT.

The chain employs TRBV9 and TRBJ2-3, with D tentatively TRBD1 (6 bases). The CDR3 is 16 residues long. V lost 4 bases to trimming and J lost 4 bases, with 19 bases between them. Germline V CDR1 and CDR2: SGDLS, YYNGEE. CDR3: CASSFDMRQAPDTQYF. The CDR3, as DNA: TGTGCCAGCAGCTTTGATATGCGACAGGCCCCAGATACGCAGTATTTT. The entire variable domain, with the rest obtained from reference TRBV9 and TRBJ2-3, is as follows: DSGVTQTPKHLITATGQRVTLRCSPRSGDLSVYWYQQSLDQGLQFLIQYYNGEERAKGNILERFSAQQFPDLHSELNLSSLELGDSALYFCASSFDMRQAPDTQYFGPGTRLTVL.

This clonotype was recorded many times. The chain joins TRBV13 to TRBJ2-7; 12 nucleotides match TRBD2. Losses at the gene ends were 3 bases for V and 6 bases for J; bases not matched to a gene: 6. Per germline, CDR1 PRHDT and CDR2 FYEKMQ (reference sequence). There are 15 residues in the CDR3. The CDR3 DNA is TGTGCCAGCAGCTTCGGACTAGCGGGATCCGTCGAGCAGTACTTC. Its protein product is CASSFGLAGSVEQYF.

A remark on this clonotype: An end of the junction differs from the germline gene, which may be a read error. The V call is TRBV28, the J call TRBJ2-5; D may be TRBD1 (7 bases). This CDR3 has 14 amino acids. Per the germline V gene, CDR1 is MDHEN and CDR2 is SYDVKM. CDR3 DNA: TGTGCCAGCAGGCCAGGGGGGAACCAAGGGACCCAGTACTTC. Amino acid sequence: CASRPGGNQGTQYF.